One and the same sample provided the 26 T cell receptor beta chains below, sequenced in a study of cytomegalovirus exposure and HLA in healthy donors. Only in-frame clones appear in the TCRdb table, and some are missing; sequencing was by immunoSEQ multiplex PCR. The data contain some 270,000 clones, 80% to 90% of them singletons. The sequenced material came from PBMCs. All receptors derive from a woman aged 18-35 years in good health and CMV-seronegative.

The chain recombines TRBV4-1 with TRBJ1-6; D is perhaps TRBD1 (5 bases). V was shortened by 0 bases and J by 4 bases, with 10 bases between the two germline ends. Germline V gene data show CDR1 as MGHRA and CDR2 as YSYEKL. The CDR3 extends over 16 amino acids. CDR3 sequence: CASSQEGGGYNSPLHF. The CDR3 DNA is TGCGCCAGCAGCCAAGAGGGCGGGGGGTATAATTCACCCCTCCACTTT.

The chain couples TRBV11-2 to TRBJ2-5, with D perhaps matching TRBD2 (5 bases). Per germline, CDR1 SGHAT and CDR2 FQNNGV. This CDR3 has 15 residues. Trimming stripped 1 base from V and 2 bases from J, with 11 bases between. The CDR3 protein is CASSLGPRGQETQYF. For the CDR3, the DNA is TGTGCCAGCAGCTTAGGCCCTCGGGGTCAAGAGACCCAGTACTTC.

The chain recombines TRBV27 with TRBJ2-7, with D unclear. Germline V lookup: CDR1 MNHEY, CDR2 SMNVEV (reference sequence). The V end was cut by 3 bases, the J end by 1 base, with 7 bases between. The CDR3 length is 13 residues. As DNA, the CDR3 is TGTGCCAGCAGTTTGGCCCCATCCTACGAGCAGTACTTC. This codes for CASSLAPSYEQYF.

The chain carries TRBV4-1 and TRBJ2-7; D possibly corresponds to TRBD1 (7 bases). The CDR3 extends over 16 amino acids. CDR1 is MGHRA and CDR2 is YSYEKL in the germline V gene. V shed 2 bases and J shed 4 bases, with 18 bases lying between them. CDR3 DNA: TGCGCCAGCAGCCAACCCCAACAGCCAGGGGGGTACGAGCAGTACTTC. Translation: CASSQPQQPGGYEQYF.

For the CDR3, the DNA is TGTGCCAGCAGACGAACAGGGACCGGGGAGCTGTTTTTT. Residues: CASRRTGTGELFF. The rearrangement uses TRBV7-2 and TRBJ2-2, with D possibly being TRBD1 (6 bases). Germline CDR1 is SGHTA and CDR2 is FQGNSA. The V end lost 6 bases, the J end lost 5 bases, and 10 bases lay between the germline ends. The length of the CDR3 is 13 residues.

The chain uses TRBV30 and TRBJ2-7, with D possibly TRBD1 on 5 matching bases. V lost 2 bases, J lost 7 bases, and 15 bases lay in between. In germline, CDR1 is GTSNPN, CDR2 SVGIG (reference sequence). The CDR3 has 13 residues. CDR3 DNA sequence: TGTGCCTGGAGTACCTTATCTGGGGCTGAGCAGTACTTC. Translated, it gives CAWSTLSGAEQYF.

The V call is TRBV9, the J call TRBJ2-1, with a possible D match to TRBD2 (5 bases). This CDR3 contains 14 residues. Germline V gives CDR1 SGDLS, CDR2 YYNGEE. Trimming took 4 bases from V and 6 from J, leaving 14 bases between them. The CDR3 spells CASSFPDGGNEQFF. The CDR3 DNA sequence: TGTGCCAGCAGCTTTCCGGACGGAGGCAATGAGCAGTTCTTC.

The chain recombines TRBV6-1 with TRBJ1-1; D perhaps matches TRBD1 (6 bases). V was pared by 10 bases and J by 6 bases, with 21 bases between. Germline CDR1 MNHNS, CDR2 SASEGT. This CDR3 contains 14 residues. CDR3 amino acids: CATKGGGRRPEAFF. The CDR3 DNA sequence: TGTGCCACCAAAGGTGGGGGCAGGCGGCCTGAAGCTTTCTTT.

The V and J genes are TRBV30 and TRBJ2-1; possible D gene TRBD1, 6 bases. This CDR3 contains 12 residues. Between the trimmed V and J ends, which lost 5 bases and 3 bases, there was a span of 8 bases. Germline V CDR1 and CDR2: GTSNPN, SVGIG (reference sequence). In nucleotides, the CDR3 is TGTGCCTGGGACAGGATCTACAATGAGCAGTTCTTC. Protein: CAWDRIYNEQFF.

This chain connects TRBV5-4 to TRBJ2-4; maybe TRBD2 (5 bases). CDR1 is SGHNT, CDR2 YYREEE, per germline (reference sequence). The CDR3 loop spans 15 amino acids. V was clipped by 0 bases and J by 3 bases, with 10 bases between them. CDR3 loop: CASSLGGVGKNIQYF. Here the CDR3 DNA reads TGTGCCAGCAGCTTGGGGGGAGTTGGCAAAAACATTCAGTACTTC.

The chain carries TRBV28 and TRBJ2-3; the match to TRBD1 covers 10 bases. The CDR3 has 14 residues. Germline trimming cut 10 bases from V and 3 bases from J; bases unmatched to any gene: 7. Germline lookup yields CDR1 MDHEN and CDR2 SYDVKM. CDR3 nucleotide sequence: TGTGCCATATCCGGGACAGGGGCAACAGATACGCAGTATTTT. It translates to CAISGTGATDTQYF.

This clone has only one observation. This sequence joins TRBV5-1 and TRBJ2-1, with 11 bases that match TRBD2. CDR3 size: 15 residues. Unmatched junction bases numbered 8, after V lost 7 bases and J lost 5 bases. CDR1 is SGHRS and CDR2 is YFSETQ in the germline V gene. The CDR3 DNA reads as TGCGCCAGCCGGTCTAGCGGGAGGACCGACAATGAGCAGTTCTTC. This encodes CASRSSGRTDNEQFF.

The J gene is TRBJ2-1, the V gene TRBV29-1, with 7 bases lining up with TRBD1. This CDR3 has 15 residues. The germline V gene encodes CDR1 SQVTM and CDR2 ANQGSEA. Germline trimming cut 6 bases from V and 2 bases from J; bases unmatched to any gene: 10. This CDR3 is CSVGDDREAYNEQFF. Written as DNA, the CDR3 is TGCAGCGTGGGGGACGACAGGGAAGCCTACAATGAGCAGTTCTTC.

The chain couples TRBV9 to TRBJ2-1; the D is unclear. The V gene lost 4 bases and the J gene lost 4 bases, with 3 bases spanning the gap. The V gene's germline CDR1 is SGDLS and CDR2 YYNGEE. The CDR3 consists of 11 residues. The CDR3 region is CASSLYNEQFF. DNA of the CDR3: TGTGCCAGCAGCCTTTACAATGAGCAGTTCTTC.

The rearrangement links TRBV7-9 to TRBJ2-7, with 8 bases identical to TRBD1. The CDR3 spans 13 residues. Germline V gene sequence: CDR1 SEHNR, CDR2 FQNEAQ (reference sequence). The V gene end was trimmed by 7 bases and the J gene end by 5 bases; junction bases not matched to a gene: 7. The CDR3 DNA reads TGTGCCAGCAACCTACGGACAGGGAACGAGCAGTACTTC. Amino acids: CASNLRTGNEQYF.

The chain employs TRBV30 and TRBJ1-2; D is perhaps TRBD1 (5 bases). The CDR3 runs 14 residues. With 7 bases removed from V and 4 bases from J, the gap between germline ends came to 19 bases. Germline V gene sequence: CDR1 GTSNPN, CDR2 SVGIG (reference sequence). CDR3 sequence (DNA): TGTGCCTCCCCGCGTGGGGGGTCGGGCTATGGCTACACCTTC. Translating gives CASPRGGSGYGYTF.

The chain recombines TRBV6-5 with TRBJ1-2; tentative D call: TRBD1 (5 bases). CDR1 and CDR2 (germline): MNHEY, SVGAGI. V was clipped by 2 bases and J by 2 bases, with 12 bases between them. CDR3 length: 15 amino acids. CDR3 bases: TGTGCCAGCAGTTACGTCTCGCAGGGCAACTATGGCTACACCTTC. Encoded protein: CASSYVSQGNYGYTF.

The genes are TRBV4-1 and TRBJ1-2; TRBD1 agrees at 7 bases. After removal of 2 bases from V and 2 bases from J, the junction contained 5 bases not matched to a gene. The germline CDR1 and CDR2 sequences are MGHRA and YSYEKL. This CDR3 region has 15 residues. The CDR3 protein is CASSQLGTANYGYTF. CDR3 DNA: TGCGCCAGCAGCCAATTAGGGACAGCGAACTATGGCTACACCTTC.

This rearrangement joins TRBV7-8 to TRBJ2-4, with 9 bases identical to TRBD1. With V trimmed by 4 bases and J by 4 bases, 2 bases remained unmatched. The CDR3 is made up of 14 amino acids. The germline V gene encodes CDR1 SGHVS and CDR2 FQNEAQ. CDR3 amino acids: CASSWDRAKNIQYF. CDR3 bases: TGTGCCAGCAGCTGGGACAGGGCGAAAAACATTCAGTACTTC.

CDR3 nucleotide sequence: TGTGCCAGCAGCCCGGCTAGCTCCTATAATTCACCCCTCCACTTT. Amino acid sequence: CASSPASSYNSPLHF. The chain uses TRBV28 and TRBJ1-6; D unresolved. The germline V gene encodes CDR1 MDHEN and CDR2 SYDVKM. This CDR3 contains 15 residues. Trimming cost V 6 bases and J 0 bases, with 9 bases left between them.

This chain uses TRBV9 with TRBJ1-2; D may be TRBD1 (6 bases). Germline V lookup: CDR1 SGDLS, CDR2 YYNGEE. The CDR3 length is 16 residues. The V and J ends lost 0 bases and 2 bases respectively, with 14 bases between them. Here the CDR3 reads CASSVGQEHLNYGYTF. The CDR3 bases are TGTGCCAGCAGCGTAGGACAGGAGCATCTGAACTATGGCTACACCTTC.

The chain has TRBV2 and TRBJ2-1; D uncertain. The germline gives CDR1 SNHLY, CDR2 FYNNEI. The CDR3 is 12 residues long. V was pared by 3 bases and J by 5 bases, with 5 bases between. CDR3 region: CASSESNNEQFF. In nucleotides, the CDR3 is TGTGCCAGCAGTGAGAGTAACAATGAGCAGTTCTTC. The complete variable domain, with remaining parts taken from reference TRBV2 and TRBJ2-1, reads EPEVTQTPSHQVTQMGQEVILRCVPISNHLYFYWYRQILGQKVEFLVSFYNNEISEKSEIFDDQFSVERPDGSNFTLKIRSTKLEDSAMYFCASSESNNEQFFGPGTRLTVL.

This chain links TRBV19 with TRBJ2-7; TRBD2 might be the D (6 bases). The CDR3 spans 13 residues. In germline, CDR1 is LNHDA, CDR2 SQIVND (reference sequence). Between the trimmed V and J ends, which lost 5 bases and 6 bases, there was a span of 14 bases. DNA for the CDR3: TGTGCCAGTAGTCCTACGGGAGTACCCGAGCAGTACTTC. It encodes CASSPTGVPEQYF. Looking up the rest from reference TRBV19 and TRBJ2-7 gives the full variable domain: DGGITQSPKYLFRKEGQNVTLSCEQNLNHDAMYWYRQDPGQGLRLIYYSQIVNDFQKGDIAEGYSVSREKKESFPLTVTSAQKNPTAFYLCASSPTGVPEQYFGPGTRLTVT.

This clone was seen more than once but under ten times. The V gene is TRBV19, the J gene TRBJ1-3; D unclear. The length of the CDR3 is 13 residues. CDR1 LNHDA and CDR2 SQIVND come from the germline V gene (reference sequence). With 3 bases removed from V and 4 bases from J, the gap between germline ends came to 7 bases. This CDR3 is CASSIGVGNTIYF. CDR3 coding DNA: TGTGCCAGTAGTATCGGGGTAGGAAACACCATATATTTT.

The CDR3 nucleotides are TGTGCCAGCAGCCAAGATCTAGGGACAGGGAGCTATGGCTACACCTTC. It yields the protein CASSQDLGTGSYGYTF. The chain links TRBV14 to TRBJ1-2, with 9 positions matching TRBD1. With 0 bases clipped from V and 4 bases from J, the junction kept 6 bases outside the gene matches. This CDR3 comprises 16 residues. In germline, CDR1 is SGHDN, CDR2 FVKESK.

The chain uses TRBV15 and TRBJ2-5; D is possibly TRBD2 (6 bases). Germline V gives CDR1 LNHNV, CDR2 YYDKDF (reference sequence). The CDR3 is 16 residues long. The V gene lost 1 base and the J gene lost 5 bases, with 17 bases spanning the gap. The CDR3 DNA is TGTGCCACCAGCAGAGGGGTGGGGGGACCCGTGGAGACCCAGTACTTC. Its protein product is CATSRGVGGPVETQYF. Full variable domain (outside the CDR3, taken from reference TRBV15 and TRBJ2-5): DAMVIQNPRYQVTQFGKPVTLSCSQTLNHNVMYWYQQKSSQAPKLLFHYYDKDFNNEADTPDNFQSRRPNTSFCFLDIRSPGLGDTAMYLCATSRGVGGPVETQYFGPGTRLLVL.